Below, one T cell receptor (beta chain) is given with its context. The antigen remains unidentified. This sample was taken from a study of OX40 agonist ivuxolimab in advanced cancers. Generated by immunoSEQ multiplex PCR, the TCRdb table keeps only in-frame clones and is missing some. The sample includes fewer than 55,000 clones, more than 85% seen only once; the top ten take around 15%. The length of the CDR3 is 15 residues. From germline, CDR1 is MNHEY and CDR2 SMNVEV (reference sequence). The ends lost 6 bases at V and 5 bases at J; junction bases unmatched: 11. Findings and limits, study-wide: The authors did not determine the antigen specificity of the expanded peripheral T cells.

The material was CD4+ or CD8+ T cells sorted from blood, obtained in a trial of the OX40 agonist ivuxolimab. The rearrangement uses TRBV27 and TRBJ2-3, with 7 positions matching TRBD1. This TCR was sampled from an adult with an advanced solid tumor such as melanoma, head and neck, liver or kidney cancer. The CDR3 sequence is CASSPSGGSGDTQYF. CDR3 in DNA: TGTGCCAGCAGCCCTTCAGGGGGATCGGGAGATACGCAGTATTTT.